Listed here are 18 T cell receptor beta chains from one sample, sequenced in a study of shared clonotypes between healthy human individuals. Produced via immunoSEQ multiplex PCR; TCRdb's table is partial and in-frame only. The repertoire consists of around 1.5 million clones, with 95% to 99% occurring once and the leading ten covering roughly 0.45%. What was sequenced was naive CD4+ T cells sorted from blood. Specified subset: CD45RA+ positively selected. These receptors all come from a man younger than 40 in good health.

This clone was detected only once. The rearrangement uses TRBV5-6 and TRBJ2-1, with 7 bases lining up with TRBD1. Germline-derived CDR1 and CDR2 are SGHDT and YYEEEE. The CDR3 length is 15 residues. Trimming took 4 bases from V and 3 from J; bases not matched to a gene: 7. The CDR3 is CASSPRDRGYNEQFF. CDR3 nucleotides: TGTGCCAGCAGCCCCCGGGACAGAGGCTACAATGAGCAGTTCTTC.

Concerning this clone itself: Different DNA sequences within this sample yield the same CDR3. V and J are TRBV4-3 and TRBJ2-7; the D is unclear. The germline gives CDR1 LGHNA, CDR2 YSLEER. The CDR3 consists of 14 residues. Trimming removed 0 bases at V and 1 base at J, with 7 bases between. The CDR3 loop is CASSQDFSSYEQYF. The CDR3 DNA reads as TGCGCCAGCAGCCAAGATTTTTCATCCTACGAGCAGTACTTC.

The chain carries TRBV5-1 and TRBJ2-1, with TRBD2 matching 9 bases. The V segment lost 3 bases and the J segment 4 bases; nucleotides outside the gene matches: 5. The CDR3 has 15 residues. Germline V gives CDR1 SGHRS, CDR2 YFSETQ. CDR3 region: CASSSGLARYNEQFF. As DNA, the CDR3 is TGCGCCAGCAGCTCCGGACTAGCGCGATACAATGAGCAGTTCTTC.

The J gene is TRBJ2-2, the V gene TRBV7-7; 8 bases align to TRBD1. Germline CDR1 reads SSHAT; CDR2 reads FNYEAQ (reference sequence). V gave up 5 bases and J gave up 1 base; unmatched junction bases: 6. This CDR3 contains 16 residues. The CDR3 protein is CASSRTGTGNTGELFF. The CDR3 region has the DNA TGTGCCAGCAGCCGCACCGGGACAGGGAACACCGGGGAGCTGTTTTTT.

The chain carries TRBV7-9 and TRBJ1-1; maybe TRBD1 (6 bases). This CDR3 is built from 14 residues. Germline V CDR1 and CDR2: SEHNR, FQNEAQ (reference sequence). The V and J ends lost 4 bases and 0 bases respectively, with 9 bases between them. The CDR3 protein is CASSYHRVNTEAFF. CDR3 sequence (DNA): TGTGCCAGCAGCTATCACAGGGTGAACACTGAAGCTTTCTTT.

The J gene is TRBJ2-4, the V gene TRBV15; D is unclear. V was cut by 1 base and J by 0 bases, with 4 bases left in between. This CDR3 has 14 amino acids. Germline CDR1 LNHNV, CDR2 YYDKDF (reference sequence). In DNA, the CDR3 is TGTGCCACCAGCAGAGCGGTAGCCAAAAACATTCAGTACTTC. Its translation: CATSRAVAKNIQYF. The whole variable domain, filled in from reference TRBV15 and TRBJ2-4, reads DAMVIQNPRYQVTQFGKPVTLSCSQTLNHNVMYWYQQKSSQAPKLLFHYYDKDFNNEADTPDNFQSRRPNTSFCFLDIRSPGLGDTAMYLCATSRAVAKNIQYFGAGTRLSVL.

V gene TRBV5-4 combines with J gene TRBJ1-1; a possible D gene is TRBD1 (5 bases). Germline V CDR1 and CDR2: SGHNT, YYREEE (reference sequence). V was clipped by 4 bases and J by 7 bases, with 14 bases between them. The CDR3 is 13 amino acids. This chain's CDR3 is CASSPSGGDEAFF. The CDR3 region has the DNA TGTGCCAGCAGCCCATCGGGGGGAGATGAAGCTTTCTTT.

The genes are TRBV19 and TRBJ2-4, with 11 nucleotides matching TRBD2. Germline V gene sequence: CDR1 LNHDA, CDR2 SQIVND (reference sequence). CDR3 length equals 15 residues. The J segment lost 5 bases and the V segment lost 3 bases, leaving 3 bases of the junction unmatched. In nucleotides, the CDR3 is TGTGCCAGTAGTATTTTGGGACTAGCGGAAAACATTCAGTACTTC. It translates to CASSILGLAENIQYF.

On this clone: This specimen includes other DNA sequences encoding the same CDR3. The rearrangement joins TRBV9 to TRBJ2-7; the D is unclear. There are 13 residues in the CDR3. CDR1 and CDR2 (germline): SGDLS, YYNGEE. Trimming pared 0 bases from V and 7 bases from J, leaving 11 bases between. The CDR3 protein is CASSVDRAREQYF. CDR3 sequence (DNA): TGTGCCAGCAGCGTAGACAGAGCACGGGAGCAGTACTTC. Looking up the rest from reference TRBV9 and TRBJ2-7 gives the full variable domain: DSGVTQTPKHLITATGQRVTLRCSPRSGDLSVYWYQQSLDQGLQFLIQYYNGEERAKGNILERFSAQQFPDLHSELNLSSLELGDSALYFCASSVDRAREQYFGPGTRLTVT.

This clone was detected once. This rearrangement joins TRBV5-4 to TRBJ1-1; 8 positions agree with TRBD1. The J segment lost 4 bases and the V segment lost 3 bases, leaving 5 bases of the junction unmatched. This CDR3 is 14 amino acids long. CDR1 is SGHNT and CDR2 is YYREEE in the germline V gene (reference sequence). Here the CDR3 DNA reads TGTGCCAGCAGCTCAACGACAGGGGTCACTGAAGCTTTCTTT. Translation: CASSSTTGVTEAFF.

The chain has TRBV7-2 and TRBJ2-4, with 7 bases aligning to TRBD1. With V trimmed by 5 bases and J by 10 bases, 8 bases remained unmatched. This CDR3 contains 13 residues. CDR1 and CDR2 from the germline V gene are SGHTA and FQGNSA. The CDR3, as DNA: TGTGCCAGCAGCCCTGGACAGGTGGGAATTCAGTACTTC. This encodes CASSPGQVGIQYF.

This chain connects TRBV19 to TRBJ2-5; 8 positions agree with TRBD1. The J segment lost 5 bases and the V segment lost 6 bases, leaving 14 bases of the junction unmatched. Germline CDR1 and CDR2: LNHDA and SQIVND (reference sequence). This CDR3 is built from 16 residues. The CDR3 is CASRGTGTGYWETQYF. CDR3 DNA sequence: TGTGCCAGTAGAGGTACTGGGACAGGATATTGGGAGACCCAGTACTTC.

V and J are TRBV30 and TRBJ2-3; 8 bases fit TRBD2. This CDR3 has 15 residues. The V segment lost 4 bases and the J segment 3 bases; nucleotides outside the gene matches: 9. CDR1 and CDR2 from the germline V gene are GTSNPN and SVGIG (reference sequence). The CDR3 DNA is TGTGCCTGGATTCGGTTAGCGGGATTTACAGATACGCAGTATTTT. As protein: CAWIRLAGFTDTQYF.

This clone was counted a single time. The chain recombines TRBV6-1 with TRBJ1-4; D gene ambiguous. Germline V gene lookup returns CDR1 MNHNS and CDR2 SASEGT. The V and J ends lost 11 bases and 5 bases respectively, with 15 bases between them. The CDR3 has 13 amino acids. The CDR3 DNA reads TGTGCCGGCAAAACCCAACAAAATGAAAAACTGTTTTTT. Translation gives CAGKTQQNEKLFF.

The chain carries TRBV5-4 and TRBJ1-1; TRBD1 matches 7 bases. Germline V gene data show CDR1 as SGHNT and CDR2 as YYREEE (reference sequence). The CDR3 runs 16 residues. The J segment lost 0 bases and the V segment lost 4 bases, leaving 9 bases of the junction unmatched. In DNA form, the CDR3 reads TGTGCCAGCAGCCGACCGGGACAGAACATGAACACTGAAGCTTTCTTT. It yields the protein CASSRPGQNMNTEAFF. The complete variable domain, with remaining parts taken from reference TRBV5-4 and TRBJ1-1, reads ETGVTQSPTHLIKTRGQQVTLRCSSQSGHNTVSWYQQALGQGPQFIFQYYREEENGRGNFPPRFSGLQFPNYSSELNVNALELDDSALYLCASSRPGQNMNTEAFFGQGTRLTVV.

CDR3 amino acids: CNTGSRHEQYF. CDR3 in DNA: TGCAATACAGGGTCTAGGCACGAGCAGTACTTC. V and J are TRBV20-1 and TRBJ2-7; D possibly corresponds to TRBD1 (6 bases). The CDR3 extends over 11 amino acids. Germline assignment: CDR1 DFQATT and CDR2 SNEGSKA (reference sequence).

This clone was counted once. The V gene is TRBV5-1, the J gene TRBJ2-7; 9 nucleotides line up with TRBD2. The V gene's germline CDR1 is SGHRS and CDR2 YFSETQ. CDR3 length: 15 amino acids. J lost 1 base, V lost 4 bases, and 6 bases had no gene match. The chain's CDR3 is CASSQQAGGSYEQYF. The CDR3 bases are TGCGCCAGCAGCCAGCAAGCGGGGGGATCCTACGAGCAGTACTTC.

This chain uses TRBV11-3 with TRBJ2-2; 8 bases agree with TRBD1. This CDR3 spans 12 amino acids. V was pared by 8 bases and J by 7 bases, with 3 bases of the junction left unmatched. Germline CDR1 SGHNT, CDR2 YENEEA. CDR3 bases: TGTGCCAGCCAGGGGGCGGGCGGGGAGCTGTTTTTT. It translates to CASQGAGGELFF.